This T cell receptor beta chain appears in the sequencing data of a study of T cells in Graves' hyperthyroidism and ophthalmopathy. Turning to the study itself: Any treatment followed the collection of peripheral blood at initial diagnosis.

This clonotype was counted only a few times. The antigen remains unidentified. General study findings and limits: The model predicted ophthalmopathy a median around 6.5 months before onset. Expanded thyroid clonotypes (above 0.001) were mostly also found in blood.

Amplification yielded TCR beta CDR3 regions, with RNA transcripts as the source. The study used the HTBI primer set for a first-round RT-PCR of the TCR CDR3. TCRdb processed the multiplex PCR reads anew with MiXCR; each CDR3 protein has one entry. The table lists 500,000 to 550,000 distinct CDR3 sequences, just under 20% of them singletons. This CDR3 contains 16 residues. Germline loops: CDR1 MNHEY, CDR2 SVGEGT. Trimming cost V 2 bases and J 0 bases, with 14 bases left between them. This chain links TRBV6-2 or TRBV6-3 with TRBJ2-7, with D possibly TRBD1 on 5 matching bases. Sequenced sample: blood. This TCR derives from a man aged 40-49 years with Graves' ophthalmopathy. CDR3 in DNA: TGTGCCAGCAGTTACCGCCAGGGATGGCCCTCCTACGAGCAGTACTTC. As protein: CASSYRQGWPSYEQYF.